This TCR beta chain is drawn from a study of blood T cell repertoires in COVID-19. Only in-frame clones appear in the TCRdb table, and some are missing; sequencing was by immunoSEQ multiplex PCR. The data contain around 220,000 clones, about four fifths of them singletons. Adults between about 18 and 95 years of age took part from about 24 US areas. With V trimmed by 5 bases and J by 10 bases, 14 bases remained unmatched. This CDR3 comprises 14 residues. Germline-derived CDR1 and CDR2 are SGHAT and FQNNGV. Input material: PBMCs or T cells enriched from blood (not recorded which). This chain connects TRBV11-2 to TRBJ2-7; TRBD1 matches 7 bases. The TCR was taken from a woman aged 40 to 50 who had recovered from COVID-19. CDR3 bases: TGTGCCAGCAGCACTAACCGACAGGGATCGGTCCAGTACGTC. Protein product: CASSTNRQGSVQYV.